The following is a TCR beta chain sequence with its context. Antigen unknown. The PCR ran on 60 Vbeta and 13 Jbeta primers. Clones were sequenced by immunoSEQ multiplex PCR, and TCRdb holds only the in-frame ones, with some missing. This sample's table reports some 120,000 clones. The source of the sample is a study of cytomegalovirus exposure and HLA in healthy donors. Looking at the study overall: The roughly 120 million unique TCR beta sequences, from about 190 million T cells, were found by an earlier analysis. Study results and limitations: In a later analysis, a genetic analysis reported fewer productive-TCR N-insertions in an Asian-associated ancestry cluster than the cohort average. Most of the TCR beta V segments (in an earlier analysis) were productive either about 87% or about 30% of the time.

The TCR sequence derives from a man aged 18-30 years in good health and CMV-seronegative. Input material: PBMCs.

The CDR3 is CAWAGGTQYF. The CDR3 DNA sequence: TGTGCCTGGGCCGGGGGTACGCAGTATTTT. The gene calls are TRBV30 and TRBJ2-3; weak D call: TRBD2 (6 bases). V was cut by 5 bases and J by 8 bases, with 8 bases left in between. The CDR3 length is 10 residues. In germline, CDR1 is GTSNPN, CDR2 SVGIG (reference sequence).